The entry that follows covers one T cell receptor beta chain sequence. The target antigen is unknown. The protocol was immunoSEQ multiplex PCR, while the TCRdb copy is restricted to in-frame clones and leaves out a portion. The table has fewer than 150,000 clones, around 84% seen once. V lost 2 bases and J 6 bases, leaving 10 bases between the germline ends. The germline V gene encodes CDR1 MNHNY and CDR2 SVGAGI (reference sequence). This CDR3 is built from 14 residues. This sample is part of a study of cytotoxic CD8 clonotypes in ibrutinib-treated CLL. Study-wide points: Progressing patients had sampling times that differed from those of sustained-remission patients. Before falling back toward baseline at progression, clonality had risen at the time of ibrutinib response.

The rearrangement joins TRBV6-6 to TRBJ1-4; D possibly corresponds to TRBD1 (5 bases). Sequencing used PBMCs, obtained after 24 months of ibrutinib treatment. The origin of this receptor is a human donor with chronic lymphocytic leukemia. The CDR3 nucleotides are TGTGCCAGCAGTTACGGGGCACTAGATGAAAAACTGTTTTTT. Its translation: CASSYGALDEKLFF.